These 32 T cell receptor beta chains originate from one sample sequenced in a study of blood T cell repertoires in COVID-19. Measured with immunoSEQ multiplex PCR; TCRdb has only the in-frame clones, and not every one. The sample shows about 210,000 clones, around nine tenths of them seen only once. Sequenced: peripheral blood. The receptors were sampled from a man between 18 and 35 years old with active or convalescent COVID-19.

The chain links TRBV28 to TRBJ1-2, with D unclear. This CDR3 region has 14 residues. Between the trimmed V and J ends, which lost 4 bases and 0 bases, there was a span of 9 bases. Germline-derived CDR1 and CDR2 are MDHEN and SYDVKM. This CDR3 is CASSSMRANYGYTF. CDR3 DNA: TGTGCCAGCAGTTCGATGCGAGCTAACTATGGCTACACCTTC.

The CDR3 DNA sequence: TGTGCCACCGAAGGGAGAAACAATGAGCAGTTCTTC. Translating gives CATEGRNNEQFF. J is TRBJ2-1 and V is TRBV10-3, with D possibly TRBD2 on 5 matching bases. Trimming pared 10 bases from V and 5 bases from J, leaving 12 bases between. The V gene's germline CDR1 is ENHRY and CDR2 SYGVKD. The CDR3 has 12 amino acids.

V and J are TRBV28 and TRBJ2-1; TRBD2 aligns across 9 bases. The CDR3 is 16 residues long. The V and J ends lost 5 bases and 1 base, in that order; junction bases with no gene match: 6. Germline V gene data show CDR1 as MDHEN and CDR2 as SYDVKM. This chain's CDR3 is CASSPQAGGSYNEQFF. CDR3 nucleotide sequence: TGTGCCAGCAGTCCCCAGGCGGGAGGGTCCTACAATGAGCAGTTCTTC.

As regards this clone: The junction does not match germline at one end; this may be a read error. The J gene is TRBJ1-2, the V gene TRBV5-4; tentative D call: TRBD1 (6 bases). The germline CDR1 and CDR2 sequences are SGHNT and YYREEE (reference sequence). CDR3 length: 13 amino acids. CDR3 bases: TGTGCGAGCAGCCCGGACAGATACGATGGCTACACCTTC. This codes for CASSPDRYDGYTF.

For the CDR3, the DNA is TGTGCCAGTATGGAGAGCGGGTCGGCACCCCTCCACTTT. This gives the protein CASMESGSAPLHF. The chain employs TRBV19 and TRBJ1-6; D not resolved. The V end lost 7 bases, the J end lost 11 bases, and 15 bases lay between the germline ends. Germline values: CDR1 LNHDA, CDR2 SQIVND (reference sequence). This CDR3 has 13 amino acids. The full variable domain, its missing parts supplied by reference TRBV19 and TRBJ1-6, is DGGITQSPKYLFRKEGQNVTLSCEQNLNHDAMYWYRQDPGQGLRLIYYSQIVNDFQKGDIAEGYSVSREKKESFPLTVTSAQKNPTAFYLCASMESGSAPLHFGNGTRLTVT.

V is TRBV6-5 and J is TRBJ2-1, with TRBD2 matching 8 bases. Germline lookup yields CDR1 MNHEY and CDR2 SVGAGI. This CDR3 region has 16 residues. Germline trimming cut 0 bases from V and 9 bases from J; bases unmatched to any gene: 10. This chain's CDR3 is CASSYSRRTSSGEQFF. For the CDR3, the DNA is TGTGCCAGCAGTTACTCGAGGCGGACTAGCTCGGGTGAGCAGTTCTTC.

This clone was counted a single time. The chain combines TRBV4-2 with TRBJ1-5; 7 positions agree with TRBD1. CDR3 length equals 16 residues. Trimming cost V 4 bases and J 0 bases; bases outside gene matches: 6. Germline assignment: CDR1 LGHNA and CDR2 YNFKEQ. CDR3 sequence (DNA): TGTGCCAGCAGCCCCTCACAGGGGTATAGCAATCAGCCCCAGCATTTT. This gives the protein CASSPSQGYSNQPQHF.

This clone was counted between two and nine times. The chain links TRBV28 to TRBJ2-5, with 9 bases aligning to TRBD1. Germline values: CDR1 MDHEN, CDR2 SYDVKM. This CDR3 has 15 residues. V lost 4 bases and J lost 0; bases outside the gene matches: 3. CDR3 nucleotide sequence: TGTGCCAGCAGTTACCGGGACAGGGACCAAGAGACCCAGTACTTC. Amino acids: CASSYRDRDQETQYF.

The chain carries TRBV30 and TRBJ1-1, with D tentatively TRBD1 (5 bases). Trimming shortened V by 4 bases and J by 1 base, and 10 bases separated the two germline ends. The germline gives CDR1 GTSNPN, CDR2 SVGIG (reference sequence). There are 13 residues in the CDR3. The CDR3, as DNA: TGTGCCTGGACCCTGACAGCGAACACTGAAGCTTTCTTT. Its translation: CAWTLTANTEAFF.

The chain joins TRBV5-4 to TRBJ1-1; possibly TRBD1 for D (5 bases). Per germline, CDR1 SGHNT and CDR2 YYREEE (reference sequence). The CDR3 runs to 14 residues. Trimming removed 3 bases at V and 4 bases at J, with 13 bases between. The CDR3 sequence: CASSSLLGGTEAFF. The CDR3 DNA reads TGTGCCAGCAGCTCTCTGTTGGGGGGCACTGAAGCTTTCTTT.

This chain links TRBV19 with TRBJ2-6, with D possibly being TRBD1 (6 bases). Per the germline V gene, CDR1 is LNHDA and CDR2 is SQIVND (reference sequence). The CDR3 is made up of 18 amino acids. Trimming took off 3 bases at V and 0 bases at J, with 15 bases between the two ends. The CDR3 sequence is CASSIWGTRISGANVLTF. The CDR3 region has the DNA TGTGCCAGTAGTATCTGGGGGACAAGGATCTCTGGGGCCAACGTCCTGACTTTC.

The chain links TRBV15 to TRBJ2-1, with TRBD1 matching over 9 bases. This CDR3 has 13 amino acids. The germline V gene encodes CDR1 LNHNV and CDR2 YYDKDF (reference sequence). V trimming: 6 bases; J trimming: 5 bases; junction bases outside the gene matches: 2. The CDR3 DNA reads TGTGCCACCAGGGGGACAGGGAACAATGAGCAGTTCTTC. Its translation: CATRGTGNNEQFF.

CDR3 nucleotides: TGTGCCAGCAGTGAGGGAGGGGTCGGCTACACCTTC. This encodes CASSEGGVGYTF. The genes are TRBV25-1 and TRBJ1-2; tentative D call: TRBD1 (5 bases). CDR3 length: 12 amino acids. Germline V gene lookup returns CDR1 MGHDK and CDR2 SYGVNS. V lost 3 bases and J lost 8, with 10 bases in between.

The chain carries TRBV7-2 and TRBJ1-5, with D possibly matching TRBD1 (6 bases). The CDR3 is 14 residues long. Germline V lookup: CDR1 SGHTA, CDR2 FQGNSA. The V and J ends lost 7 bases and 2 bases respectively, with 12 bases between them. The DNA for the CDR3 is TGTGCCAGCACCCACCAGGGGCGCAATCAGCCCCAGCATTTT. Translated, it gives CASTHQGRNQPQHF.

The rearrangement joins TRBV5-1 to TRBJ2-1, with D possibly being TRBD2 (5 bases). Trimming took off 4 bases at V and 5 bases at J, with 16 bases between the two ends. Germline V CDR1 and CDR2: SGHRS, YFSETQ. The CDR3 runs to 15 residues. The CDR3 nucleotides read TGCGCCAGCAGCGCGGACTCCGTCCTTGACAATGAGCAGTTCTTC. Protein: CASSADSVLDNEQFF. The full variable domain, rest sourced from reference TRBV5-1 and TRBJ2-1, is KAGVTQTPRYLIKTRGQQVTLSCSPISGHRSVSWYQQTPGQGLQFLFEYFSETQRNKGNFPGRFSGRQFSNSRSEMNVSTLELGDSALYLCASSADSVLDNEQFFGPGTRLTVL.

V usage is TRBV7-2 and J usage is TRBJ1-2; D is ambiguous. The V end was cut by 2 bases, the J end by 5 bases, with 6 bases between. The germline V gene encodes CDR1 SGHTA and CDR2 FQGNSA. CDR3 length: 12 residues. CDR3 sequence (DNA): TGTGCCAGCAGCTTAACGCGATATGGCTACACCTTC. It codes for CASSLTRYGYTF. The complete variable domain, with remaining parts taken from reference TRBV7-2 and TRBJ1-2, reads GAGVSQSPSNKVTEKGKDVELRCDPISGHTALYWYRQSLGQGLEFLIYFQGNSAPDKSGLPSDRFSAERTGGSVSTLTIQRTQQEDSAVYLCASSLTRYGYTFGSGTRLTVV.

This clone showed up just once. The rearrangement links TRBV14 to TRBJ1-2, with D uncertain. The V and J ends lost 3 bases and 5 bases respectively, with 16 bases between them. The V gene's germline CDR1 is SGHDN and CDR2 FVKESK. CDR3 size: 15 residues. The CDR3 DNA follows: TGTGCCAGCAGCCAGGAATCCTGGGCAGTGTATGGCTACACCTTC. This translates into CASSQESWAVYGYTF.

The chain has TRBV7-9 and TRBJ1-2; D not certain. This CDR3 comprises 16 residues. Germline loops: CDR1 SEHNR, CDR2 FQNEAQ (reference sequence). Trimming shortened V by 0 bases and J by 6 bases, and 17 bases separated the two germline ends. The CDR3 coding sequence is TGTGCCAGCAGCTTAGCGAGACCCTCCCCGAGGGATGGCTACACCTTC. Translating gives CASSLARPSPRDGYTF.

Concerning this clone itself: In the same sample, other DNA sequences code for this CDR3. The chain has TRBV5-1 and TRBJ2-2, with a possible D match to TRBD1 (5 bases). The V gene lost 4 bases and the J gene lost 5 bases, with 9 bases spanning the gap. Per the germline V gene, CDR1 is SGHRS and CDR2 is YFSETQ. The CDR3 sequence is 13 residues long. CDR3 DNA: TGCGCCAGCAGCCTGCACAGGACCGGGGAGCTGTTTTTT. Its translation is CASSLHRTGELFF.

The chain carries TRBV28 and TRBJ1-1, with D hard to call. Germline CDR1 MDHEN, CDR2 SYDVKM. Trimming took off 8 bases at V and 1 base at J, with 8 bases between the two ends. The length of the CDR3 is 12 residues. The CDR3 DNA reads TGTGCCAGCTCAGACAAGAACACTGAAGCTTTCTTT. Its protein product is CASSDKNTEAFF. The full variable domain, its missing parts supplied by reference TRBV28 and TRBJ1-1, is DVKVTQSSRYLVKRTGEKVFLECVQDMDHENMFWYRQDPGLGLRLIYFSYDVKMKEKGDIPEGYSVSREKKERFSLILESASTNQTSMYLCASSDKNTEAFFGQGTRLTVV.

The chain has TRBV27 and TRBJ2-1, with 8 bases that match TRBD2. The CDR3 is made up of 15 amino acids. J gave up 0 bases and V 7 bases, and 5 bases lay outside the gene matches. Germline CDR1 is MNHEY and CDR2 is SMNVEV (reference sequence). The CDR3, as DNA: TGTGCCAGCACCTTAGCGGGACGCTCCTACAATGAGCAGTTCTTC. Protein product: CASTLAGRSYNEQFF.

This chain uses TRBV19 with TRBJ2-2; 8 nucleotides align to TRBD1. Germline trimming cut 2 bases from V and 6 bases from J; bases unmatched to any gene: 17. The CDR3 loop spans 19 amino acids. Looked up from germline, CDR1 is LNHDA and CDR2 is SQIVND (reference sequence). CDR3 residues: CASSIRGQGVRLRAGELFF. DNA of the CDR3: TGTGCCAGTAGTATACGCGGACAGGGAGTAAGGCTTAGGGCCGGGGAGCTGTTTTTT.

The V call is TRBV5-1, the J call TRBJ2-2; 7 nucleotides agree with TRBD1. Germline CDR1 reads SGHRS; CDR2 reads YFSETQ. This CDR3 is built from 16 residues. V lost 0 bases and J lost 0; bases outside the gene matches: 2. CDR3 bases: TGCGCCAGCAGCTTGGGGACAGGAGCGAACACCGGGGAGCTGTTTTTT. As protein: CASSLGTGANTGELFF.

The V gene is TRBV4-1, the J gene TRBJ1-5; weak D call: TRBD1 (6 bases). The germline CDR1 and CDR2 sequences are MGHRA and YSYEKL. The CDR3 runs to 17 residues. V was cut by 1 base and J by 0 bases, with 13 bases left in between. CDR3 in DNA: TGCGCCAGCAGCCAAGGGGGGACATCCTATAGCAATCAGCCCCAGCATTTT. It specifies CASSQGGTSYSNQPQHF.

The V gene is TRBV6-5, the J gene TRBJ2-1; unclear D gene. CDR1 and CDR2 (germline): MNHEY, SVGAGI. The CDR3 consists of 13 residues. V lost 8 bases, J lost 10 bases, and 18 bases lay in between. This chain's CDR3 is CASCPAVVGEQFF. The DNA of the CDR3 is TGTGCCAGCTGCCCGGCTGTCGTCGGGGAGCAGTTCTTC.

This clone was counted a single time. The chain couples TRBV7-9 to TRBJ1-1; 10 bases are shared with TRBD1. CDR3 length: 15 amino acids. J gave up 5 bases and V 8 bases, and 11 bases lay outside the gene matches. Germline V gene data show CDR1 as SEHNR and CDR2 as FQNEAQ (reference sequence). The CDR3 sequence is CASSVGDRGGTEAFF. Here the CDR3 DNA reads TGTGCCAGCTCGGTGGGGGACAGGGGAGGTACTGAAGCTTTCTTT.

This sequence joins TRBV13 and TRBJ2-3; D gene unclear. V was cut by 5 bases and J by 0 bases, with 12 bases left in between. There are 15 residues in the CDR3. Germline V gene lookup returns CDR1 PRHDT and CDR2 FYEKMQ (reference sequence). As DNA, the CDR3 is TGTGCCAGCAGCCCTGCGCCCCCAAGCACAGATACGCAGTATTTT. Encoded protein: CASSPAPPSTDTQYF.

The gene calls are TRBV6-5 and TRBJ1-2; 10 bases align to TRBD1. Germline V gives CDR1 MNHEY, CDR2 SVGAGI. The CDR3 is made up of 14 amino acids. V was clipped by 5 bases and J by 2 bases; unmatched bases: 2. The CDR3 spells CASSRGQGNYGYTF. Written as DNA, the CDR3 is TGTGCCAGCAGTCGGGGACAGGGGAACTATGGCTACACCTTC.

The CDR3 loop reads CASSGTGGDNEQFF. The CDR3, as DNA: TGCGCCAGCAGTGGCACAGGGGGGGACAATGAGCAGTTCTTC. The chain couples TRBV10-1 to TRBJ2-1, with a tentative D call TRBD1 (8 bases). The V gene lost 4 bases and the J gene lost 5 bases, with 12 bases spanning the gap. This CDR3 comprises 14 residues. CDR1 and CDR2 (germline): WNHNN, SYGVQD (reference sequence).

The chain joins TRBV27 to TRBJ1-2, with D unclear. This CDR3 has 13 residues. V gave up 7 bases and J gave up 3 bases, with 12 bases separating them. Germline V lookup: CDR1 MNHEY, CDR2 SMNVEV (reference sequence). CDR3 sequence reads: CASTSARDYGYTF. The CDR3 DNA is TGTGCCAGCACCAGCGCAAGAGACTATGGCTACACCTTC.

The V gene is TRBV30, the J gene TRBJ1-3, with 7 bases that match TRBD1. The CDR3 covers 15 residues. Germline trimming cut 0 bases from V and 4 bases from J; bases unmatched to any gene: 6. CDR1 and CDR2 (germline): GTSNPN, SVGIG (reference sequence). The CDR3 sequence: CAWSVQAGQGNTIYF. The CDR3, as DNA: TGTGCCTGGAGTGTACAGGCGGGACAGGGAAACACCATATATTTT.

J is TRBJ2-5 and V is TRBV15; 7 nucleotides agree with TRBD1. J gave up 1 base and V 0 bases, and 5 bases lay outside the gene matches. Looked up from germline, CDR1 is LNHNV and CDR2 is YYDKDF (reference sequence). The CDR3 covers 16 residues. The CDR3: CATSRDKAGGQETQYF. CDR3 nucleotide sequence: TGTGCCACCAGCAGAGATAAGGCAGGGGGCCAAGAGACCCAGTACTTC.